This T cell receptor (beta chain) was recorded in a study of response to subunit inactivated influenza vaccine. The CDR3 spans 14 residues. The germline gives CDR1 SGHRS, CDR2 YFSETQ. Trimming at V came to 3 bases and at J to 9 bases, leaving 4 bases not matched to a gene. TCRdb ran MiXCR on the RT-PCR reads and lists one entry per CDR3 protein. The repertoire includes 650,000 to 700,000 distinct CDR3 sequences, approximately 14% of them detected once, and about 9.9% sits in the top ten. Study results and caveats: Only a handful of new T cells, the authors suggested, are recruited with each seasonal influenza vaccination.

With respect to this clonotype: The antigen is undetermined.

The starting material was PBMCs from blood, obtained about 11 days after vaccination. V is TRBV5-1 and J is TRBJ1-6, with 9 bases lining up with TRBD1. The origin of this receptor is a man aged 45-60 years who received an inactivated influenza vaccine. CDR3 nucleotide sequence: TGCGCCAGCAGCTACGGACAGGGGACTTCACCCCTCCACTTT. This translates into CASSYGQGTSPLHF.